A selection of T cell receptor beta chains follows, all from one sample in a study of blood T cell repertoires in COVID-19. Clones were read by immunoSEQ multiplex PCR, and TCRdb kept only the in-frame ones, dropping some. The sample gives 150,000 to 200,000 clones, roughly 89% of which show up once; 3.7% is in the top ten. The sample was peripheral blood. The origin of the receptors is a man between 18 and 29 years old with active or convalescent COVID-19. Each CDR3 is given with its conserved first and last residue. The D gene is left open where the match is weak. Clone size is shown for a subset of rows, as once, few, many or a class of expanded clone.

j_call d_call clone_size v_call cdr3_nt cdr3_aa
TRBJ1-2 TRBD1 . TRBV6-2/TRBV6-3 TGTGCCAGCAGCCCCTCAGGGGGCTATGGCTACACCTTC CASSPSGGYGYTF
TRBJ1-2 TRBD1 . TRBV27 TGTGCCAGCAGACCGGGACAGCTCCCTAACTATGGCTACACCTTC CASRPGQLPNYGYTF
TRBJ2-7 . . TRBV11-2 TGTGCCAGCAGCTTAGTAGGGCTAGCGCGGGACGAGCAGTACTTC CASSLVGLARDEQYF
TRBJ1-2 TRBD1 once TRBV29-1 TGCAGCGTTGAAGGGACAGGGAAGGGTGGCTACACCTTC CSVEGTGKGGYTF
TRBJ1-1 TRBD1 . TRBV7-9 TGTGCCAGCAGCGACAGGGTTAGGGGCAGGACTGAAGCTTTCTTT CASSDRVRGRTEAFF
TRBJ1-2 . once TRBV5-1 TGCGCCAGCAGCTTGAGAGCTAACTATGGCTACACCTTC CASSLRANYGYTF
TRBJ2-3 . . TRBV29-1 TGCAGCGTTGACGGTGTAGGGGGGGGTCGAGTCACAGATACGCAGTATTTT CSVDGVGGGRVTDTQYF
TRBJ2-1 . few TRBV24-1 TGTGCCACCAGTGATTTGCGAGACCCTAGAGGTGAGCAGTTCTTC CATSDLRDPRGEQFF
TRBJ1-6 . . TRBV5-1 TGCGCCAGCAGCTTGCGGTTCGGCAGGGATAATTCACCCCTCCACTTT CASSLRFGRDNSPLHF
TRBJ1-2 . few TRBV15 TGTGCCACCAGCAGAGGAGGGAGTGGAGGCTACACCTTC CATSRGGSGGYTF
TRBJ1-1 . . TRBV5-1 TGCGCCAGCAGCTGGGGCAACACTGAAGCTTTCTTT CASSWGNTEAFF
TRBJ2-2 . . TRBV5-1 TGCGCCAGCAGCAAGGACAGCTCAGGAACCGGGGAGCTGTTTTTT CASSKDSSGTGELFF
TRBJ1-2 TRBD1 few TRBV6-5 TGTGCCAGCAGGACCGGGACAGGGTATGGCTACACCTTC CASRTGTGYGYTF
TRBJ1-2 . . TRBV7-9 TGTGCCAGCAGCTCGACTGATAAGGATAACTATGGCTACACCTTC CASSSTDKDNYGYTF
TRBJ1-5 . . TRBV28 TGTGCCAGCAGTCCTTTCACAGGGAGGGGCAATCAGCCCCAGCATTTT CASSPFTGRGNQPQHF
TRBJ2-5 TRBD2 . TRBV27 TGTGCCAGCTCCGGGACTAGCCCTCAAGAGACCCAGTACTTC CASSGTSPQETQYF
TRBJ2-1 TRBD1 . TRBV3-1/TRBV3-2 TGTGCCAGCAGCCAAACAGGGGCCAATTACAATGAGCAGTTCTTC CASSQTGANYNEQFF
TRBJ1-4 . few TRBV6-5 TGTGCCAGCACTGGGGAGCGGGGGTTCAATGAAAAACTGTTTTTT CASTGERGFNEKLFF
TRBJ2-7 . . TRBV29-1 TGCAGCGTCGAAAGGGGTGACAGGGAGGCCTACGAGCAGTACTTC CSVERGDREAYEQYF
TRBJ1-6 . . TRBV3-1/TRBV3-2 TGTGCCAGCAGCCTCAGAGGGCTTAACAGAAGGACCCATTCACCCCTCCACTTT CASSLRGLNRRTHSPLHF
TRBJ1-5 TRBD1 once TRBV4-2 TGTGCCAGCAGCCAGTTAGACAGGGGGCCTCAGCCCCAGCATTTT CASSQLDRGPQPQHF
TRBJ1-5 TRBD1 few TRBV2 TGTGCCAGCAGTGTTGGGACAGGGGGCTCTGATCAGCCCCAGCATTTT CASSVGTGGSDQPQHF
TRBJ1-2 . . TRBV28 TGTGCCAGCAGTTTAAGGCAGGGGAGCTATGGCTACACCTTC CASSLRQGSYGYTF
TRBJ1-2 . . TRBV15 TGTGCCACCAGCCTGGACAGATCTTATGGCTACACCTTC CATSLDRSYGYTF
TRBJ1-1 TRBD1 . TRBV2 TGTGCCAGCAGTGGGGACAGGGTGAGGACTGAAGCTTTCTTT CASSGDRVRTEAFF
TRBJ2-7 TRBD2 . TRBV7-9 TGTGCCAGCAGCTTAGACCGGCTAGCGGGAGTGGACGAGCAGTACTTC CASSLDRLAGVDEQYF
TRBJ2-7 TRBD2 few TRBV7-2 TGTGCCAGCAGCTTTAATATTTGGGGAGGGGAGCAGTACTTC CASSFNIWGGEQYF